This is a list of T cell receptor beta chains from one sample in a study of cytomegalovirus exposure and HLA in healthy donors. This table comes from immunoSEQ multiplex PCR, and its TCRdb copy is limited to in-frame clones, with some not included. This sample has a few hundred thousand clones, with 75% to 85% found just once. Input material: PBMCs. Receptors were obtained from a woman aged 60 to 75 in good health and CMV-seropositive. CDR3s include the opening cysteine and the closing phenylalanine or tryptophan. Each record gives: V gene, clone size, J gene, D gene, CDR3 protein, CDR3 DNA. A D gene is named only where the DNA matches it firmly. Some rows have no size entry. The others give once, few or many, or a class for an expanded clone.

V gene: TRBV6-5
clone size: NA
J gene: TRBJ2-7
D gene: TRBD2
CDR3 protein: CASNRKTSGIYEQYF
CDR3 DNA: TGTGCCAGCAACAGAAAAACTAGCGGGATATACGAGCAGTACTTC

V gene: TRBV6-5
clone size: NA
J gene: TRBJ2-1
D gene: TRBD1
CDR3 protein: CASRGWDSGYNEQFF
CDR3 DNA: TGTGCCAGCCGCGGGTGGGACAGTGGTTACAATGAGCAGTTCTTC

V gene: TRBV10-3
clone size: once
J gene: TRBJ1-5
D gene: TRBD1
CDR3 protein: CAISESGQGVQPQHF
CDR3 DNA: TGTGCCATCAGTGAATCGGGACAGGGAGTTCAGCCCCAGCATTTT

V gene: TRBV5-1
clone size: NA
J gene: TRBJ2-7
D gene: NA
CDR3 protein: CASSLVSNYEQYF
CDR3 DNA: TGCGCCAGCAGCTTGGTTAGCAACTACGAGCAGTACTTC

V gene: TRBV5-1
clone size: NA
J gene: TRBJ2-3
D gene: TRBD2
CDR3 protein: CASSLGGTSGRIADTQYF
CDR3 DNA: TGCGCCAGCAGCTTGGGGGGAACTAGCGGGAGGATAGCAGATACGCAGTATTTT

V gene: TRBV6-6
clone size: few
J gene: TRBJ2-5
D gene: TRBD2
CDR3 protein: CASSRTSGTETQYF
CDR3 DNA: TGTGCCAGCAGTCGGACTAGCGGGACAGAGACCCAGTACTTC

V gene: TRBV12-5
clone size: NA
J gene: TRBJ1-2
D gene: NA
CDR3 protein: CASGKDSYGYTF
CDR3 DNA: TGTGCTAGTGGAAAGGACAGCTATGGCTACACCTTC

V gene: TRBV10-3
clone size: few
J gene: TRBJ2-5
D gene: TRBD2
CDR3 protein: CAISNSGTSLNF
CDR3 DNA: TGTGCCATCAGTAATAGCGGGACGTCCCTGAACTTC

V gene: TRBV2
clone size: NA
J gene: TRBJ1-5
D gene: NA
CDR3 protein: CASSGLGSQPQHF
CDR3 DNA: TGTGCCAGCAGTGGACTGGGTAGTCAGCCCCAGCATTTT

V gene: TRBV27
clone size: NA
J gene: TRBJ1-5
D gene: TRBD1
CDR3 protein: CATSFSIQGGGMPQHF
CDR3 DNA: TGTGCCACCAGTTTTTCTATACAGGGGGGAGGGATGCCCCAGCATTTT

V gene: TRBV11-2
clone size: NA
J gene: TRBJ1-1
D gene: NA
CDR3 protein: CASSFLSWSTEAFF
CDR3 DNA: TGTGCCAGCAGCTTTCTCAGCTGGAGCACTGAAGCTTTCTTT

V gene: TRBV28
clone size: NA
J gene: TRBJ2-7
D gene: TRBD1
CDR3 protein: CASTETGGPYEQYF
CDR3 DNA: TGTGCCAGCACCGAGACAGGGGGCCCCTACGAGCAGTACTTC

V gene: TRBV27
clone size: once
J gene: TRBJ2-5
D gene: TRBD2
CDR3 protein: CASSLRPAGGAETQYF
CDR3 DNA: TGTGCCAGCAGTTTACGCCCAGCGGGAGGCGCAGAGACCCAGTACTTC

V gene: TRBV2
clone size: once
J gene: TRBJ2-1
D gene: NA
CDR3 protein: CASSVHLRASGGNEQFF
CDR3 DNA: TGTGCCAGCAGTGTTCATCTCCGCGCCTCTGGTGGCAATGAGCAGTTCTTC

V gene: TRBV4-1
clone size: NA
J gene: TRBJ2-7
D gene: TRBD2
CDR3 protein: CASSPTGLALTYEQYF
CDR3 DNA: TGCGCCAGCAGCCCTACAGGACTAGCCTTAACCTACGAGCAGTACTTC

V gene: TRBV13
clone size: NA
J gene: TRBJ1-2
D gene: TRBD1
CDR3 protein: CASSGTGGGVYGYTF
CDR3 DNA: TGTGCCAGCAGCGGAACAGGGGGAGGAGTCTATGGCTACACCTTC

V gene: TRBV5-1
clone size: NA
J gene: TRBJ1-1
D gene: TRBD1
CDR3 protein: CASSFTGTGDLNTEAFF
CDR3 DNA: TGCGCCAGCAGCTTTACCGGGACAGGGGACCTGAACACTGAAGCTTTCTTT

V gene: TRBV10-1
clone size: NA
J gene: TRBJ2-1
D gene: NA
CDR3 protein: CASRRDSSYNEQFF
CDR3 DNA: TGCGCCAGCCGGCGGGATAGCTCCTACAATGAGCAGTTCTTC

V gene: TRBV7-8
clone size: few
J gene: TRBJ2-1
D gene: NA
CDR3 protein: CASSTRDSSSEQFF
CDR3 DNA: TGTGCCAGCAGTACTCGGGACTCGTCGTCTGAGCAGTTCTTC

V gene: TRBV9
clone size: NA
J gene: TRBJ1-1
D gene: TRBD1
CDR3 protein: CASSVDRGDTEAFF
CDR3 DNA: TGTGCCAGCAGCGTTGACAGGGGGGACACTGAAGCTTTCTTT

V gene: TRBV5-1
clone size: NA
J gene: TRBJ2-7
D gene: TRBD1
CDR3 protein: CASSLGGTGYEQYF
CDR3 DNA: TGCGCCAGCAGCTTGGGAGGGACAGGCTACGAGCAGTACTTC